The clone carrying this T cell receptor beta chain occurred many times. Its antigen is currently unknown. The sample is drawn from a study of T cell repertoires in cytomegalovirus infection. Study in general: A matching HLA type, together with CMV infection, was signaled by public TCR beta signatures. Notes on the study in general: Using cumulative public TCR beta family frequency, the authors identified those who carried CMV together with the relevant HLA. Within the response measured ex vivo, HLA-C-restricted CMV-specific TCR beta clonotypes were dominant.

One entry per CDR3 protein, called by TCRdb with MiXCR from the reads. The data show about 340,000 distinct CDR3 sequences, under 35% seen once. This CDR3 is built from 17 residues. CDR1 LGHNA and CDR2 YNFKEQ come from the germline V gene. V shed 0 bases and J shed 6 bases, with 20 bases lying between them. Sequencing used cultured PBMCs, obtained from culture after CMV antigen stimulation. This receptor was obtained from a human donor in good health (CMV status not recorded). Some clones in this sample may be carry-over from other donors' samples. The rearrangement uses TRBV4-2 and TRBJ1-1; a possible D gene is TRBD1 (5 bases). The CDR3 nucleotides read TGTGCCAGCAGCCAAGAACGGGGAAGGGGAGGTTTGGCTGAAGCTTTCTTT. Protein: CASSQERGRGGLAEAFF.